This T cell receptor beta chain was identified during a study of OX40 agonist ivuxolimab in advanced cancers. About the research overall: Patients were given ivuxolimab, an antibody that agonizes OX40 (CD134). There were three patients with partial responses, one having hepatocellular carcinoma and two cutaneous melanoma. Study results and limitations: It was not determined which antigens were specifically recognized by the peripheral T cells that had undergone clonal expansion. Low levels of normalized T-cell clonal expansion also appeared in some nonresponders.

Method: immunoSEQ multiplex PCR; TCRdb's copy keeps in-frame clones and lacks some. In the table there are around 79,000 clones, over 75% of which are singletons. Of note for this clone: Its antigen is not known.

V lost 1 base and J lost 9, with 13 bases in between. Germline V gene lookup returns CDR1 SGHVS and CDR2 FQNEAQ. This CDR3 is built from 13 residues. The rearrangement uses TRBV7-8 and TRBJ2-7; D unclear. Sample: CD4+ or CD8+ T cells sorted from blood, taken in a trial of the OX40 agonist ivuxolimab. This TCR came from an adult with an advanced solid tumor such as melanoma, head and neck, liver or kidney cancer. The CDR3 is CASSLGDKTRQYF. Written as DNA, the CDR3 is TGTGCCAGCAGCTTAGGCGACAAGACAAGGCAGTACTTC.